The clone carrying this T cell receptor beta chain has only a few counts. The use of a sample-barcoded 5' primer and a J-beta primer mix characterized a second PCR of 7 to 11 cycles. TCRdb ran MiXCR on the 5' RACE reads and lists one entry per CDR3 protein. The sample has 600,000 to 650,000 distinct CDR3 sequences, about 54% seen once. PBMCs were isolated at a quantity of at least 6.5 million per sample. The sample belongs to a study of blood T cells in healthy people across ages. At the level of the study: Per two T cells, about one barcoded beta molecule was captured through template switching.

The CDR3 contains 14 residues. The germline gives CDR1 SGHRS, CDR2 YFSETQ. V was clipped by 2 bases and J by 2 bases, with 10 bases between them. The source is a man aged 60 to 69 in good health. The rearrangement joins TRBV5-1 to TRBJ1-2; D is undetermined. The specimen was blood. CDR3: CASSFSRMNYGYTF. The DNA of the CDR3 is TGCGCCAGCAGCTTTTCAAGGATGAACTATGGCTACACCTTC.